Relative to its sample, the clone carrying this T cell receptor beta chain is hyperexpanded. V was clipped by 4 bases and J by 6 bases, with 15 bases between them. CDR1 and CDR2 from the germline V gene are MGHDK and SYGVNS. The CDR3 is made up of 15 amino acids. The sample belongs to a study of blood T cell repertoires in COVID-19. Looking at the study overall: Sample material is recorded as cDNA or gDNA derived from T cells, B-cell-depleted T cells, or PBMCs.

Sequenced by immunoSEQ multiplex PCR; TCRdb stores in-frame clones only, minus some. The sample includes tens of thousands of clones, around four fifths of them seen just once. The chain links TRBV25-1 to TRBJ2-2; maybe TRBD1 (6 bases). The clonotype was recovered from a man older than 75 with active or convalescent COVID-19. Sample: peripheral blood. CDR3 nucleotides: TGTGCCAGCAGTGCCTCAGGGGTTATCTCCGGGGAGCTGTTTTTT. Protein: CASSASGVISGELFF. The variable domain in full, with the rest retrieved from reference TRBV25-1 and TRBJ2-2, is EADIYQTPRYLVIGTGKKITLECSQTMGHDKMYWYQQDPGMELHLIHYSYGVNSTEKGDLSSESTVSRIRTEHFPLTLESARPSHTSQYLCASSASGVISGELFFGEGSRLTVL.